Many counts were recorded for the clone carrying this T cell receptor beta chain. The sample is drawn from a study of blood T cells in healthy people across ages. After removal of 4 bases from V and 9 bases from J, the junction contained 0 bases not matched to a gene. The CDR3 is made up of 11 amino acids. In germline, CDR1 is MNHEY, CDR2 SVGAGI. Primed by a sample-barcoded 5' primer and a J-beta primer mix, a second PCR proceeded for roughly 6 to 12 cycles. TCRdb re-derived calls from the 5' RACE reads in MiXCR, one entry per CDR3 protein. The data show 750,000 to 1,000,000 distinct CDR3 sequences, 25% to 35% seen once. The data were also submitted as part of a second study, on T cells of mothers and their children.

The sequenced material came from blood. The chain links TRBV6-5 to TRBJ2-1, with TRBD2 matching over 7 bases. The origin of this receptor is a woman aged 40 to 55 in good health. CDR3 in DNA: TGTGCCAGCAGTTGGGGGGGTGAGCAGTTCTTC. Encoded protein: CASSWGGEQFF.